These 25 T cell receptor beta chains originate from one sample sequenced in a study of T cells in Graves' hyperthyroidism and ophthalmopathy. Amplification of TCR beta CDR3 regions used RNA as the template. Primed by the HTBI set, a first-round RT-PCR was run on the TCR CDR3. MiXCR, applied by TCRdb to the multiplex PCR reads, yields one record per CDR3 protein. The data show approximately 370,000 distinct CDR3 sequences, 17% seen once. What was sequenced was blood. Receptors originate from a woman aged 30 to 39 with Graves' hyperthyroidism that later progressed to Graves' ophthalmopathy.

This clonotype has ten or more counts. The V gene is TRBV19, the J gene TRBJ1-1, with D unresolved. CDR1 LNHDA and CDR2 SQIVND come from the germline V gene (reference sequence). This CDR3 has 11 residues. V lost 9 bases, J lost 2 bases, and 7 bases lay in between. This chain's CDR3 is CASSFNTEAFF. CDR3 DNA sequence: TGTGCCAGCAGTTTTAACACTGAAGCTTTCTTT.

This clonotype was observed at least ten times. V and J are TRBV7-2 and TRBJ1-4, with 7 bases that match TRBD1. Germline V gene lookup returns CDR1 SGHTA and CDR2 FQGNSA. This CDR3 region has 14 residues. J lost 5 bases, V lost 1 base, and 1 base had no gene match. The CDR3 coding sequence is TGTGCCAGCAGCTTAGTAGGGGGCAATGAAAAACTGTTTTTT. It yields the protein CASSLVGGNEKLFF.

The chain employs TRBV11-2 and TRBJ2-7; 13 bases agree with TRBD2. Trimming cost V 5 bases and J 2 bases; bases outside gene matches: 6. Germline V gene sequence: CDR1 SGHAT, CDR2 FQNNGV. CDR3 size: 16 residues. Here the CDR3 DNA reads TGTGCCAGCAGCCGGGGACTAGCGGGACCAGCCTACGAGCAGTACTTC. This encodes CASSRGLAGPAYEQYF.

This clonotype was counted many times. V is TRBV12-3 or TRBV12-4 and J is TRBJ1-2; D is possibly TRBD1 (6 bases). V shed 7 bases and J shed 2 bases, with 20 bases lying between them. The CDR3 spans 16 residues. The DNA of the CDR3 is TGTGCCAGCACAGGGGCGACCTTAGGGCGGAACTATGGCTACACCTTC. Protein product: CASTGATLGRNYGYTF.

In this sample, this clonotype turned up a few times. In DNA form, the CDR3 reads TGTGCCTGGAACAGGGGAGGGATAGATACGCAGTATTTT. Translated, it gives CAWNRGGIDTQYF. V and J are TRBV30 and TRBJ2-3; D possibly uses TRBD1 or TRBD2 (7 bases each). The germline gives CDR1 GTSNPN, CDR2 SVGIG (reference sequence). The CDR3 runs to 13 residues. V lost 4 bases, J lost 5 bases, and 13 bases lay in between.

The V gene is TRBV20-1, the J gene TRBJ1-5; the D gene is possibly TRBD1 (5 bases). The V gene's germline CDR1 is DFQATT and CDR2 SNEGSKA (reference sequence). Trimming removed 0 bases at V and 5 bases at J, with 14 bases between. The CDR3 contains 15 residues. This CDR3 reads CSARDMAGFYQPQHF. The CDR3 DNA sequence: TGCAGTGCTAGAGATATGGCAGGGTTCTATCAGCCCCAGCATTTT.

V gene TRBV5-1 combines with J gene TRBJ1-2; 8 bases map to TRBD1. The CDR3 loop spans 15 amino acids. Trimming took 4 bases from V and 8 from J; bases not matched to a gene: 13. Germline CDR1 and CDR2: SGHRS and YFSETQ. The CDR3 DNA is TGCGCCAGCAGCCCGGATGACAGGGGCTTTCGGGGCTACACCTTC. Its translation is CASSPDDRGFRGYTF. The full variable domain, its missing parts supplied by reference TRBV5-1 and TRBJ1-2, is KAGVTQTPRYLIKTRGQQVTLSCSPISGHRSVSWYQQTPGQGLQFLFEYFSETQRNKGNFPGRFSGRQFSNSRSEMNVSTLELGDSALYLCASSPDDRGFRGYTFGSGTRLTVV.

The genes are TRBV7-9 and TRBJ1-5, with TRBD1 matching 7 bases. Germline V gene sequence: CDR1 SEHNR, CDR2 FQNEAQ (reference sequence). This CDR3 has 14 residues. Germline trimming cut 8 bases from V and 7 bases from J; bases unmatched to any gene: 11. The DNA of the CDR3 is TGTGCCAGCGGACGACAGGGAATGGAGCAGCCCCAGCATTTT. Amino acid sequence: CASGRQGMEQPQHF.

In this sample, this clonotype turned up many times. The rearrangement uses TRBV5-1 and TRBJ2-3; 7 bases are a match to TRBD2. CDR1 and CDR2 (germline): SGHRS, YFSETQ. V was pared by 5 bases and J by 6 bases, with 12 bases of the junction left unmatched. The length of the CDR3 is 15 residues. The CDR3 loop reads CASSSRAGLGDTQYF. CDR3 DNA sequence: TGCGCCAGCAGTTCTCGAGCGGGGCTCGGGGATACGCAGTATTTT.

This chain links TRBV7-9 with TRBJ2-2, with D possibly being TRBD1 (5 bases). Germline CDR1 SEHNR, CDR2 FQNEAQ (reference sequence). Trimming pared 7 bases from V and 3 bases from J, leaving 18 bases between. The CDR3 consists of 16 residues. Written as DNA, the CDR3 is TGTGCCAGCACCTCTACCGACAGTGTTGACACCGGGGAGCTGTTTTTT. This sequence encodes CASTSTDSVDTGELFF.

This clonotype was observed many times. This CDR3 reads CASSPTRGLAGGPIAEQYF. CDR3 DNA: TGTGCCAGCAGCCCCACACGGGGTCTAGCGGGAGGGCCGATAGCCGAGCAGTACTTC. This chain uses TRBV7-9 with TRBJ2-7, with 12 bases aligning to TRBD2. V trimming: 5 bases; J trimming: 6 bases; junction bases outside the gene matches: 20. The CDR3 sequence is 19 residues long. Germline V gene data show CDR1 as SEHNR and CDR2 as FQNEAQ (reference sequence).

This clonotype was seen a few times. The rearrangement joins TRBV20-1 to TRBJ2-1; tentatively, D is TRBD1 or TRBD2 (5 bases each). Trimming took off 5 bases at V and 2 bases at J, with 19 bases between the two ends. CDR3 length: 16 residues. Germline lookup yields CDR1 DFQATT and CDR2 SNEGSKA (reference sequence). The CDR3 sequence: CSAPNVGTTAYNEQFF. CDR3 nucleotides: TGCAGTGCTCCCAATGTGGGGACGACTGCCTACAATGAGCAGTTCTTC.

This clonotype was counted at least ten times. This chain links TRBV12-3 or TRBV12-4 with TRBJ1-4; weak D call: TRBD1 (5 bases). V dropped 5 bases and J dropped 4 bases, with 11 bases sitting between them. The CDR3 contains 14 residues. The CDR3 here is CASSPTEDNEKLFF. DNA for the CDR3: TGTGCCAGCAGTCCGACAGAAGATAATGAAAAACTGTTTTTT.

This clonotype showed up many times. Here the CDR3 DNA reads TGTGCCAGCAGTGAGGGCAGCTTGCGCGGCTACACCTTC. Amino acid sequence: CASSEGSLRGYTF. The chain links TRBV6-1 to TRBJ1-2; D gene ambiguous. The germline gives CDR1 MNHNS, CDR2 SASEGT. This CDR3 has 13 amino acids. The V end lost 3 bases, the J end lost 8 bases, and 13 bases lay between the germline ends.

This clonotype was recorded many times. The rearrangement uses TRBV20-1 and TRBJ1-5; the D is unclear. This CDR3 spans 15 amino acids. The V end lost 4 bases, the J end lost 1 base, and 14 bases lay between the germline ends. Looked up from germline, CDR1 is DFQATT and CDR2 is SNEGSKA (reference sequence). The CDR3 reads CSAIGRRASNQPQHF. The CDR3 nucleotides read TGCAGTGCTATCGGTAGAAGGGCGAGCAATCAGCCCCAGCATTTT.

This clonotype has at least ten counts. J is TRBJ2-1 and V is TRBV12-3 or TRBV12-4; possibly TRBD1 for D (6 bases). Trimming left V 5 bases short and J 2 bases short, with 13 bases between. CDR3 length: 15 amino acids. For the CDR3, the DNA is TGTGCCAGCAGTGACGACAGGAGCGCCTACAATGAGCAGTTCTTC. Residues: CASSDDRSAYNEQFF.

The chain is built from TRBV7-2 and TRBJ2-7; weak D call: TRBD2 (6 bases). This CDR3 is 15 amino acids long. Per the germline V gene, CDR1 is SGHTA and CDR2 is FQGNSA. V dropped 4 bases and J dropped 5 bases, with 18 bases sitting between them. CDR3 nucleotide sequence: TGTGCCAGCAGCTGGTGGGCGGGGAGGCCCAACGAGCAGTACTTC. Translation gives CASSWWAGRPNEQYF.

Only one count was recorded for this clonotype. CDR3 in DNA: TGTGCCAGCAGTTCGGGACAGGGGGTCGGCTATGGCTACACCTTC. This sequence encodes CASSSGQGVGYGYTF. The genes are TRBV12-3 or TRBV12-4 and TRBJ1-2; 11 bases match TRBD1. After removal of 4 bases from V and 4 bases from J, the junction contained 5 bases not matched to a gene. CDR3 length: 15 amino acids.

As regards this clonotype: A much larger clone differs by one base, so this may be a read error. V is TRBV6-1 and J is TRBJ1-5; TRBD1 aligns across 9 bases. Germline-derived CDR1 and CDR2 are MNHNS and SASEGT. CDR3 length: 15 amino acids. The CDR3, as DNA: TGTGACAGCACCACAACAGGGGGCGGCAATCAGCCCCAGCATTTT. Protein: CDSTTTGGGNQPQHF.

This clonotype was picked up a small number of times. The rearrangement joins TRBV7-9 to TRBJ1-1, with a possible D match to TRBD1 (5 bases). Trimming removed 3 bases at V and 1 base at J, with 18 bases between. Germline CDR1 SEHNR, CDR2 FQNEAQ (reference sequence). The CDR3 is 17 amino acids. The CDR3 sequence: CASSLAFRTTANTEAFF. CDR3 nucleotide sequence: TGTGCCAGCAGCTTGGCTTTCAGAACGACAGCGAACACTGAAGCTTTCTTT.

In its sample, this clonotype was seen many times. The chain recombines TRBV6-2 or TRBV6-3 with TRBJ2-7; 9 nucleotides agree with TRBD2. CDR1 and CDR2 (germline): MNHEY, SVGEGT. Trimming removed 2 bases from V and 6 bases from J; junction bases left unmatched: 11. The CDR3 spans 16 residues. This CDR3 reads CASSYAPWRGGIEQYF. Written as DNA, the CDR3 is TGTGCCAGCAGTTACGCGCCCTGGCGGGGGGGCATCGAGCAGTACTTC.

Ten or more counts support this clonotype. The rearrangement joins TRBV20-1 to TRBJ1-4; no reliable D call. The length of the CDR3 is 17 residues. CDR1 is DFQATT, CDR2 SNEGSKA, per germline (reference sequence). V lost 0 bases to trimming and J lost 2 bases, with 16 bases between them. CDR3 nucleotides: TGCAGTGCTAGAGATCGGGGAAGATACAGTACTAATGAAAAACTGTTTTTT. It is translated as CSARDRGRYSTNEKLFF.

This clonotype has ten or more counts. This chain joins TRBV5-1 and TRBJ2-1; TRBD2 aligns across 12 bases. Trimming cost V 2 bases and J 7 bases; bases outside gene matches: 4. CDR3 length: 15 amino acids. CDR1 SGHRS and CDR2 YFSETQ come from the germline V gene. The CDR3 DNA reads as TGCGCCAGCAGCTTACGACTAGCGGGAGAGAATGAGCAGTTCTTC. Encoded protein: CASSLRLAGENEQFF.

The chain carries TRBV6-5 and TRBJ2-7; 11 bases fit TRBD2. Germline assignment: CDR1 MNHEY and CDR2 SVGAGI. This CDR3 comprises 15 residues. Trimming cost V 0 bases and J 5 bases; bases outside gene matches: 3. CDR3 in amino acids: CASSYSLAGVNEQYF. DNA for the CDR3: TGTGCCAGCAGTTACTCACTAGCGGGAGTGAACGAGCAGTACTTC.

In its sample, this clonotype was seen many times. The CDR3 region is CASTEAGLQTDTQYF. DNA of the CDR3: TGTGCCAGCACAGAAGCGGGCCTTCAAACAGATACGCAGTATTTT. This rearrangement joins TRBV28 to TRBJ2-3, with D tentatively TRBD2 (6 bases). The germline V gene encodes CDR1 MDHEN and CDR2 SYDVKM. V shed 7 bases and J shed 3 bases, with 17 bases lying between them. This CDR3 spans 15 amino acids.